A selection of T cell receptor beta chains follows, all from one sample in a study of cytomegalovirus exposure and HLA in healthy donors. Some clones are missing from TCRdb's copy, which holds only in-frame ones; the method was immunoSEQ multiplex PCR. The table records around 130,000 clones, about two thirds of them present only once. Sequencing input: PBMCs. The receptors shown here come from a woman aged 60 to 75 in good health and CMV-seropositive. The CDR3 runs from the conserved cysteine through the conserved F or W. Each record gives: clone size, J gene, D gene, V gene, CDR3 DNA, CDR3 protein. D genes are given only for firm matches. Clone sizes are given selectively: once, few, many, or a class where the clone is expanded.

>NA|TRBJ2-7|NA|TRBV5-6
TGTGCCAGCAGCTCAGGGAACGAGCAGTACTTC
CASSSGNEQYF
>few|TRBJ2-7|TRBD1|TRBV19
TGTGCCAGTAGTGTCTCGGGGACAGGGATACACGAGCAGTACTTC
CASSVSGTGIHEQYF
>NA|TRBJ2-5|TRBD2|TRBV15
TGTGCCACCAGCAGAGGACCTAGCGGGGGTTCTCAAGAGACCCAGTACTTC
CATSRGPSGGSQETQYF
>NA|TRBJ1-4|NA|TRBV4-2
TGTGCCAGCAGCCAAGATGGAGGGGCCTCTAATGAAAAACTGTTTTTT
CASSQDGGASNEKLFF
>few|TRBJ1-5|TRBD1|TRBV6-1
TGTGCCAGCAGTGTATCGGGACAGGGTGATCAGCCCCAGCATTTT
CASSVSGQGDQPQHF
>NA|TRBJ2-7|TRBD1|TRBV7-6
TGTGCCAGCAGCAAAGGACAGGGGAGGTCCTACGAGCAGTACTTC
CASSKGQGRSYEQYF
>NA|TRBJ1-1|NA|TRBV15
TGTGCCACCAGCAGAGAGGAGGGAGGCGTGACTGAAGCTTTCTTT
CATSREEGGVTEAFF
>NA|TRBJ1-1|TRBD1|TRBV6-5
TGTGCCAGCAGTTACCTTGGACAGGGGCTGGACACTGAAGCTTTCTTT
CASSYLGQGLDTEAFF
>NA|TRBJ2-5|NA|TRBV27
TGTGCCAGCAGAAACGACAGGGCTGGAGGGGAGACCCAGTACTTC
CASRNDRAGGETQYF
>NA|TRBJ1-2|NA|TRBV6-1
TGTGCCAGCAGTGAAGTAGCAGGGGCCTGGACCTTC
CASSEVAGAWTF
>NA|TRBJ1-5|NA|TRBV2
TGTGCCAGCAGGCCCGGACAGATCAATCAGCCCCAGCATTTT
CASRPGQINQPQHF
>NA|TRBJ1-2|NA|TRBV5-1
TGCGCCAGCAGCTTGGAAGTCAGGCCTATCTATGGCTACACCTTC
CASSLEVRPIYGYTF
>NA|TRBJ2-5|TRBD1|TRBV4-1
TGCGCCAGCAGCCAAGGACAGGGTCTCCGAGAAGAGACCCAGTACTTC
CASSQGQGLREETQYF
>NA|TRBJ1-2|TRBD1|TRBV6-6
TGTGCCAGCAGTCCGGGACAGGGTAACTATGGCTACACCTTC
CASSPGQGNYGYTF
>NA|TRBJ1-2|NA|TRBV5-1
TGCGCCAGCAGCTTGGACAGGGAAGGTGGCTACACCTTC
CASSLDREGGYTF
>NA|TRBJ1-6|NA|TRBV25-1
TGTGCCAGCAGTGAGGGCCAGAGTTATAATTCACCCCTCCACTTT
CASSEGQSYNSPLHF
>few|TRBJ1-6|NA|TRBV6-6
TGTGCCAGCTATTCCAGGTTGAGCTCCTATAATTCACCCCTCCACTTT
CASYSRLSSYNSPLHF
>NA|TRBJ2-7|TRBD2|TRBV9
TGTGCCAGCAGCCCCCAGGGGACTAGCTACGAGCAGTACTTC
CASSPQGTSYEQYF
>NA|TRBJ1-5|TRBD1|TRBV6-5
TGTGCCAGCAGTCCGTACGACAGGGGGTCTGAACCCCAGCATTTT
CASSPYDRGSEPQHF
>NA|TRBJ2-7|TRBD1|TRBV4-1
TGCGCCAGCAGTCCTACGACAGGGGGCTCCTACGAGCAGTACTTC
CASSPTTGGSYEQYF
>NA|TRBJ1-4|NA|TRBV13
TGTGCCAGCAGCTCCAGGGTGCGAGAAAAACTGTTTTTT
CASSSRVREKLFF
>NA|TRBJ1-3|TRBD1|TRBV4-2
TGTGCCAGCAGCCAAGGGGGTTGGGGACAGGACTCTGGAAACACCATATATTTT
CASSQGGWGQDSGNTIYF
>NA|TRBJ1-4|NA|TRBV19
TGTGCCAGTACCTCATTAGGGGAAAAACTGTCTTTT
CASTSLGEKLSF
>few|TRBJ1-6|NA|TRBV19
TGTGCCAGCGCACAGGTAAGCTCCTATAATTCACCCCTCCACTTT
CASAQVSSYNSPLHF
>NA|TRBJ1-1|NA|TRBV10-3
TGTGCCATCAGTGAGTACCGGCTGGGCGCTGAAGCTTTCTTT
CAISEYRLGAEAFF
>NA|TRBJ2-1|TRBD1|TRBV27
TGTGCCAGCAGTCCGGGGACAGAGGTGTTCTTC
CASSPGTEVFF
>NA|TRBJ1-1|NA|TRBV5-4
TGTGCCAGCAGCTTGGACAGACAGGTGGCGACTGAAGCTTTCTTT
CASSLDRQVATEAFF
>once|TRBJ2-5|NA|TRBV7-9
TGTGCCAGCAGCCTCGAGACTACTGCAAGGGAGACCCAGTACTTC
CASSLETTARETQYF
>NA|TRBJ1-2|TRBD1|TRBV28
TGTGCCAGCAGGGCGGACAGGGTGGGCTACACCTTC
CASRADRVGYTF
>NA|TRBJ1-5|TRBD1|TRBV19
TGTGCCAGTAGCAGAGGACAGGGGGCGAGCAATCAGCCCCAGCATTTT
CASSRGQGASNQPQHF
>NA|TRBJ1-4|NA|TRBV7-9
TGTGCCAGCAGCTTAGGACAGCTCGATTACGAAAAACTGTTTTTT
CASSLGQLDYEKLFF
>NA|TRBJ1-2|TRBD1|TRBV5-6
TGTGCCAGCAGCCCGGGGACAGGGGGCACCTATGGCTACACCTTC
CASSPGTGGTYGYTF
>few|TRBJ2-7|NA|TRBV13
TGTGCCAGCAGCCCCCCCGGCAGGGTCTCCTACGAGCAGTACTTC
CASSPPGRVSYEQYF
>NA|TRBJ2-7|NA|TRBV18
TGTGCCAGCTCATATGCCCGGGACTCGGACTCCTACGAGCAGTACTTC
CASSYARDSDSYEQYF
>NA|TRBJ1-4|TRBD1|TRBV6-1
TGTGCCAGCAGTTCCCGACAGGGGGGGTCTGAAAAACTGTTTTTT
CASSSRQGGSEKLFF
>NA|TRBJ2-2|NA|TRBV19
TGTGCCAGTAGTATAAGGGGCAGGACGATTGGCACCGGGGAGCTGTTTTTT
CASSIRGRTIGTGELFF
>NA|TRBJ1-1|NA|TRBV15
TGTGCCACCAGCAGAGAAGGAGGTGAAGCTTTCTTT
CATSREGGEAFF
>NA|TRBJ2-7|NA|TRBV7-3
TGTGCCAGCAGCGTAACTGGTAGCGGCTACGAGCAGTACTTC
CASSVTGSGYEQYF
>NA|TRBJ2-2|NA|TRBV29-1
TGCAGCGTTGTTACGGGGACTCCCGGGGAGCTGTTTTTT
CSVVTGTPGELFF
>NA|TRBJ2-7|TRBD1|TRBV6-5
TGTGCCAGCAGTTATGCTGGGACAGGGGGTTACGAGCAGTACTTC
CASSYAGTGGYEQYF
>NA|TRBJ2-2|NA|TRBV6-5
TGTGCCAGCAAAGGGAGGACACACACCGGGGAGCTGTTTTTT
CASKGRTHTGELFF
>NA|TRBJ2-2|TRBD2|TRBV10-1
TGCGCCAGCAACGGGGGGTTCGACACCGGGGAGCTGTTTTTT
CASNGGFDTGELFF
>NA|TRBJ2-7|NA|TRBV7-9
TGTGCCAGCAGCTCGGACGGTGGGGCCCGTATGTCCTACGAGCAGTACTTC
CASSSDGGARMSYEQYF
>NA|TRBJ2-1|NA|TRBV6-5
TGTGCCAGCAGTTACGGCGGGGGCGCTTACAATGAGCAGTTCTTC
CASSYGGGAYNEQFF
>NA|TRBJ2-7|NA|TRBV5-1
TGCGCCAGCAGCTATCCCTTCCCCCAGGGAACCTACGAGCAGTACTTC
CASSYPFPQGTYEQYF
>once|TRBJ1-2|NA|TRBV5-4
TGTGCCAGCAGCTGGCCTCAGGGAGGCGGGTATGGCTACACCTTC
CASSWPQGGGYGYTF
>NA|TRBJ2-3|NA|TRBV2
TGTGCCAGCAGCCAGTCCACAGATACGCAGTATTTT
CASSQSTDTQYF
>NA|TRBJ1-5|TRBD1|TRBV6-1
TGTGCCTCCTGGGACAGGGTAATTCAGCCCCAGCATTTT
CASWDRVIQPQHF
>few|TRBJ1-6|TRBD1|TRBV6-5
TGTGCCAGCAGTCTACCAGGGGGCCGGAATTCACCCCTCCACTTT
CASSLPGGRNSPLHF
>few|TRBJ1-5|NA|TRBV20-1
TGCAGTGCCCGCGGGGATGAGCCCCAGCATTTT
CSARGDEPQHF
>NA|TRBJ1-2|NA|TRBV2
TGTACCAGCAGTGAAGCAGGGAGGAGTAACTATGGCTACACCTTC
CTSSEAGRSNYGYTF
>NA|TRBJ2-1|TRBD1|TRBV10-1
TGCGCCAGCAGTGAGACAGGGGGCTCCTACAATGAGCAGTTCTTC
CASSETGGSYNEQFF
>NA|TRBJ2-1|NA|TRBV7-5
TGTGCCAGAAGCTTAGGTGGTAGCGGGGACCCCGGAGAGCAGTTCTTC
CARSLGGSGDPGEQFF
>NA|TRBJ1-6|NA|TRBV11-2
TGTGCCAGCAGCTTAGAACAGGATTCACCCCTCCACTTT
CASSLEQDSPLHF